This record looks at one TCR beta chain sequence and its context. This specimen comes from a study of Ad26.COV2.S vaccination and SARS-CoV-2 variants. The overall study: Administration of Ad26.COV2.S was intramuscular, either once or twice 56 days apart.

Assay: immunoSEQ multiplex PCR; the TCRdb copy retains only in-frame clones and omits some. The data hold some 460,000 clones, with roughly nine tenths observed a single time. The treatment here: approximately 18 received Ad26.COV2.S at low or high dose, single or two shots; roughly five received placebo; per-sample allocation not given. Sampling took place 63 days after the first vaccine or placebo injection. V was pared by 8 bases and J by 0 bases, with 7 bases between. This CDR3 has 12 residues. Germline CDR1 and CDR2: MNHEY and SMNVEV (reference sequence). The chain couples TRBV27 to TRBJ1-2; D perhaps matches TRBD1 (6 bases). This material consisted of peripheral blood, taken in a trial of Ad26.COV2.S vaccine versus placebo. The sequence was collected from a person between 18 and 60 years old who received the Ad26.COV2.S COVID-19 vaccine or a placebo. CDR3 amino acids: CASAGANYGYTF. The CDR3 DNA sequence: TGTGCCAGCGCAGGGGCTAACTATGGCTACACCTTC.